This T cell receptor (beta chain) came from a study of T cell responses to AZD1222 COVID-19 vaccine. With regard to this clone: The antigen remains undetermined.

The CDR3 runs 12 residues. Deletions cut 3 bases from V and 2 bases from J, with 8 bases between. Germline V gene lookup returns CDR1 DFQATT and CDR2 SNEGSKA (reference sequence). Clones were read by immunoSEQ multiplex PCR, and TCRdb kept only the in-frame ones, dropping some. The table includes about 200,000 clones, 85% to 95% detected once. Study findings and constraints: Among AZD1222 vaccinees, only six or seven were seropositive at baseline. Repertoires were obtained solely post-peak T cell response. Among vaccine-associated CD4 TCRs, coverage spanned spike, with dominance at 160-218 and 743-854.

Sequences were derived from peripheral blood, sampled 28 days after the second AZD1222 dose. The chain combines TRBV20-1 with TRBJ2-7; D is unresolved. The sequence was obtained from an adult who received the AZD1222 COVID-19 vaccine. The DNA of the CDR3 is TGCAGTGCTAGTAAACCCCCCTACGAGCAGTACTTC. It encodes CSASKPPYEQYF.